The 13 T cell receptor beta chains in this list originate from one sample, sequenced in a study of T cells in Graves' hyperthyroidism and ophthalmopathy. Amplified TCR beta CDR3 regions came from RNA transcripts. TCR CDR3 regions were first amplified by RT-PCR with HTBI primers. Each CDR3 protein gets one entry after TCRdb re-called the multiplex PCR reads with MiXCR. The sample consists of nearly 600,000 distinct CDR3 sequences, 12% to 15% of them appearing once. Sequencing used blood. The receptors derive from a woman aged 18-29 years with Graves' ophthalmopathy.

Only one count was recorded for this clonotype. A read error may explain this, as a much larger clone is one base away. The rearrangement uses TRBV5-6 and TRBJ2-7, with unresolved D. The CDR3 spans 13 residues. V was trimmed by 0 bases and J by 6 bases, leaving 10 bases between them. Germline V gives CDR1 SGHDT, CDR2 YYEEEE. CDR3 amino acids: CASSLAPVPEQYF. CDR3 DNA sequence: TGTGCCAGCAGCTTGGCCCCGGTTCCCGAGCAGTACTTC.

This clonotype was picked up a small number of times. CDR3 in amino acids: CASSFLPGISGNTIYF. DNA for the CDR3: TGTGCCAGCAGTTTTCTTCCAGGAATATCTGGAAACACCATATATTTT. This chain joins TRBV27 and TRBJ1-3; unclear D gene. Germline V CDR1 and CDR2: MNHEY, SMNVEV (reference sequence). The CDR3 covers 16 residues. V lost 3 bases, J lost 1 base, and 13 bases lay in between.

The table lists this clonotype with many counts. CDR3 in DNA: TGTGCCAGCTCACCGAACAGTATGAACACTGAAGCTTTCTTT. Its translation is CASSPNSMNTEAFF. The chain recombines TRBV18 with TRBJ1-1; D ambiguous. The CDR3 consists of 14 residues. Germline lookup yields CDR1 KGHSH and CDR2 LQKENI. Trimming shortened V by 3 bases and J by 0 bases, and 8 bases separated the two germline ends.

The chain carries TRBV7-2 and TRBJ2-2, with 10 bases fitting TRBD2. The V gene's germline CDR1 is SGHTA and CDR2 FQGNSA. This CDR3 has 16 amino acids. With V trimmed by 5 bases and J by 6 bases, 9 bases remained unmatched. The CDR3 DNA sequence: TGTGCCAGCAGCCCACCCGGGACTAGCGTACCCGGGGAGCTGTTTTTT. It specifies CASSPPGTSVPGELFF.

The J gene is TRBJ2-7, the V gene TRBV24-1, with D hard to call. The CDR3 extends over 12 amino acids. Trimming pared 3 bases from V and 3 bases from J, leaving 5 bases between. Germline loops: CDR1 KGHDR, CDR2 SFDVKD. The CDR3 coding sequence is TGTGCCACCAGTGATGGAAGCTACGAGCAGTACTTC. It encodes CATSDGSYEQYF.

This clonotype came up a few times. The chain combines TRBV11-1 with TRBJ1-1; D may be TRBD1 (6 bases). The CDR3 has 17 amino acids. Germline-derived CDR1 and CDR2 are SGHAT and FQDESV (reference sequence). V gave up 4 bases and J gave up 1 base, with 19 bases separating them. CDR3 amino acids: CASSSRPGGAGNTEAFF. In nucleotides, the CDR3 is TGTGCCAGCAGCTCACGGCCCGGGGGCGCTGGGAACACTGAAGCTTTCTTT.

J is TRBJ2-7 and V is TRBV7-9; a weak D match, TRBD2 (5 bases). Germline V gene sequence: CDR1 SEHNR, CDR2 FQNEAQ (reference sequence). V dropped 2 bases and J dropped 4 bases, with 12 bases sitting between them. The CDR3 is 14 residues long. The CDR3 sequence: CASSLTGKAYEQYF. DNA for the CDR3: TGTGCCAGCAGCTTAACGGGAAAGGCATACGAGCAGTACTTC.

The rearrangement links TRBV6-2 or TRBV6-3 to TRBJ2-2, with 10 bases matching TRBD1. The CDR3 consists of 16 residues. Germline V gene lookup returns CDR1 MNHEY and CDR2 SVGEGT. With 1 base clipped from V and 4 bases from J, the junction kept 3 bases outside the gene matches. CDR3 residues: CASSYWDRGPTGELFF. The CDR3 coding sequence is TGTGCCAGCAGTTACTGGGACAGGGGCCCCACCGGGGAGCTGTTTTTT.

The table lists this clonotype with many counts. V usage is TRBV10-3 and J usage is TRBJ2-5; 10 bases map to TRBD2. CDR3 length: 14 residues. Germline CDR1 is ENHRY and CDR2 is SYGVKD. J lost 4 bases, V lost 7 bases, and 6 bases had no gene match. The CDR3, as DNA: TGTGCCATCACGGCTAGCGGGAGCGGAGAGACCCAGTACTTC. Translation: CAITASGSGETQYF.

This clonotype has ten or more counts. V gene TRBV5-6 combines with J gene TRBJ1-5, with 7 bases identical to TRBD1. The CDR3 covers 17 residues. CDR1 and CDR2 (germline): SGHDT, YYEEEE. V shed 4 bases, J shed 1 base, and the junction held 11 bases outside the gene matches. This CDR3 is CASSRRTGRMSNQPQHF. The CDR3, as DNA: TGTGCCAGCAGCCGTCGGACAGGCCGTATGAGCAATCAGCCCCAGCATTTT. The full variable domain, with the rest looked up from reference TRBV5-6 and TRBJ1-5, is DAGVTQSPTHLIKTRGQQVTLRCSPKSGHDTVSWYQQALGQGPQFIFQYYEEEERQRGNFPDRFSGHQFPNYSSELNVNALLLGDSALYLCASSRRTGRMSNQPQHFGDGTRLSIL.

This clonotype was picked up many times. CDR3 sequence: CASSPSSQGNYGYTF. The CDR3, as DNA: TGTGCCAGCAGCCCCTCTTCACAGGGAAACTATGGCTACACCTTC. The rearrangement uses TRBV6-1 and TRBJ1-2; D perhaps matches TRBD1 (6 bases). Per the germline V gene, CDR1 is MNHNS and CDR2 is SASEGT. The CDR3 spans 15 residues. The V end lost 6 bases, the J end lost 2 bases, and 16 bases lay between the germline ends.

There are many counts of this clonotype. The V gene is TRBV2, the J gene TRBJ2-2; D ambiguous. Trimming took off 3 bases at V and 5 bases at J, with 13 bases between the two ends. The CDR3 totals 15 residues. The germline V gene encodes CDR1 SNHLY and CDR2 FYNNEI. CDR3: CASSETSIQTGELFF. DNA for the CDR3: TGTGCCAGCAGTGAGACCTCAATCCAGACCGGGGAGCTGTTTTTT.

This clonotype was counted between two and nine times. The chain links TRBV20-1 to TRBJ2-7; 10 nucleotides line up with TRBD2. With 0 bases clipped from V and 3 bases from J, the junction kept 11 bases outside the gene matches. The CDR3 consists of 17 residues. Germline CDR1 and CDR2: DFQATT and SNEGSKA (reference sequence). CDR3 residues: CSARDPQQREGIYEQYF. The CDR3 DNA follows: TGCAGTGCTAGAGATCCTCAGCAGCGGGAGGGTATCTACGAGCAGTACTTC.